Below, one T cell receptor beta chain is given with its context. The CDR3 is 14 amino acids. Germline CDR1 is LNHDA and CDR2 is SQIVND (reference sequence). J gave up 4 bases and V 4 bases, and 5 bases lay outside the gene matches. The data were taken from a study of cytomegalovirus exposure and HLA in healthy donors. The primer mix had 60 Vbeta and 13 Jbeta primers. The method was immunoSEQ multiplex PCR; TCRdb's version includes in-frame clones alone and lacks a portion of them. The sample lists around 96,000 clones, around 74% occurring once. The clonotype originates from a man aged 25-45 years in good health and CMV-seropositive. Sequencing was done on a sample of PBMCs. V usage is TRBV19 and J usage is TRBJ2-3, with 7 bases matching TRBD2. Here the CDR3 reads CASSKLAGADTQYF. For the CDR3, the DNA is TGTGCCAGTAGTAAGTTAGCGGGCGCAGATACGCAGTATTTT.